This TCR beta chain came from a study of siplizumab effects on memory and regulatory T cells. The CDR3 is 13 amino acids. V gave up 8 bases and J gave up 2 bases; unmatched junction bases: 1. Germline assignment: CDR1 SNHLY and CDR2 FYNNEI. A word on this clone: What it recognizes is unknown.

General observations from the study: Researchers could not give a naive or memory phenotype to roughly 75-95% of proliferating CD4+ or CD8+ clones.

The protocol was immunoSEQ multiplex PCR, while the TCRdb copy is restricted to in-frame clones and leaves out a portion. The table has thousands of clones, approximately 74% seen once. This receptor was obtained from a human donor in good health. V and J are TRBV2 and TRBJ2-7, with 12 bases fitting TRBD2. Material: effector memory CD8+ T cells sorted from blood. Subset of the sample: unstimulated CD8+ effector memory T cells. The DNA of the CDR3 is TGTGCCAGCTGGACTAGCGGGGCCTACGAGCAGTACTTC. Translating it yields CASWTSGAYEQYF.